This TCR beta chain was recovered during a study of human T cells and chemical hapten exposure. General observations from the study: The study found expanded TCRs formed significantly more large CDR3 similarity clusters than controls. The number of TCRs above 1 in 1000 frequency did not change after DPC sensitization.

How the authors handled the data: Sequenced samples showed a median of approximately 100,000 TCRs each, with counts running from roughly 23,000 to 700,000. TCRdb re-derived calls from the RACE reads in MiXCR, one entry per CDR3 protein. It is TCRdb's table, rather than the study itself, that gives the V and J calls and clone size. Found here are roughly 200,000 distinct CDR3 sequences, around a quarter of them singletons; the top ten hold roughly 2.4%. The table lists this clonotype with a few counts. As yet, its antigen is unknown. The time point: patch test 3, about 24 weeks after DPC sensitization. Treatment given: therapeutic diphenylcyclopropenone sensitization with weekly scalp DPC. Germline CDR1 is SGHNT and CDR2 is YYREEE (reference sequence). The CDR3 loop spans 16 amino acids. V gave up 0 bases and J gave up 2 bases, with 14 bases separating them.

The sequences come from whole blood, collected in connection with sensitization to the hapten diphenylcyclopropenone (DPC). This receptor was obtained from a middle-aged woman with alopecia areata. Some clones in this sample may be carry-over from other donors' samples. The V call is TRBV5-4, the J call TRBJ1-1; the D is unclear. As DNA, the CDR3 is TGTGCCAGCAGCTTGGCTCACTTACACATAAACACTGAAGCTTTCTTT. Translated, it gives CASSLAHLHINTEAFF.